This T cell receptor beta chain appears in the sequencing data of a study of T cell responses to AZD1222 COVID-19 vaccine (TCRdb year 2021). About the investigation overall: Because spike-specific TCR depth and breadth did not differ between the two schedules, AZD1222 recipients who got a second dose at roughly 4 weeks were pooled with those who got a second dose at roughly 12 weeks. TCR sequencing was performed for 230 to 250 trial participants, of whom some 200 were given two doses of AZD1222 and approximately 25 were given two doses of MenACWY control vaccine. Enrollment into the trials was organized by age into subgroups of 18-55, 56-69 and 70-plus years, and those subgroups contained roughly 150, 30 and 60 TCR-sequenced participants, respectively. What the study reported, not specific to this receptor: Only a handful of AZD1222 recipients were SARS-CoV-2 seropositive at baseline, limiting conclusions about previously exposed vaccinees. The 56-69-year group was small, and its depth increase did not reach significance, likely because of low power. No day 14 peak-response samples were available, so repertoires were characterized only after the peak T cell response. Reportedly, close to half of the unique spike-specific TCRs recognized epitopes lying outside the regions that are mutated in the B.1.351 and B.1.1.7 variants. Most participants were white British and females outnumbered males, and the authors suggested that clonal diversity may have been underestimated. The vaccine-associated CD4 TCRs covered the entire spike protein, and the dominant responses fell in regions 160-218 and 743-854. Spike-specific TCR breadth and depth rose significantly after two AZD1222 doses compared with day 0 and with MenACWY recipients.

CDR1 and CDR2 were assigned from the germline V gene as SGHRS and YFSETQ. CDR3 length: 14 amino acids, cysteine to phenylalanine. Only CDR3 DNA is held: 42 bases, read in frame from base 1. For this chain, trimming is 6 bases at the V end and 6 bases at the J end, and the number of junction bases without a gene match is 6. There are a few counts of this clone. This clone's antigen is unknown. Base qualities are not provided; no much larger clone lies one nucleotide away. Per the publication, the time point label means: baseline before first vaccination. Samples from vaccinated people were obtained from the UK trials COV001 and COV002, which included a single-blind randomized controlled phase 2/3 trial of AZD1222 (ChAdOx1 nCoV-19) in healthy adults. For TCRbeta chain sequencing, PBMC samples were collected from trial participants at day 0 and at day 28 after the second dose. The CDR3 regions of human TCRbeta chains were subjected to immunosequencing. The study's processing was this. TCRs in the repertoires were compared against a reference library of SARS-CoV-2-specific TCRs that had been generated with the MIRA antigen-specificity platform. Breadth was defined as the fraction of unique TCRs that were SARS-CoV-2-associated, and depth was defined as the fraction of total T cells that were SARS-CoV-2-associated. Using the MIRA data, each spike-specific TCR was mapped to the spike region that the TCR reacts to and placed in a CD4 or CD8 class. Log10-transformed breadth and depth values were compared by one-way ANOVA with Sidak's multiple comparisons tests. This immuneACCESS table, as held by TCRdb, lists in-frame sequences with V and J called but not all clones. Of the missing ones, under half trace to an unresolved V gene in checked studies; the others have no known cause. That table gives V, J and clone size, and the DNA gave D and trimming. In all, the sample holds some 140,000 clones, and around 89% of those were seen once. Roughly 2.9% of the sample is held by the ten biggest clonotypes.

Sequences were derived from peripheral blood, sampled on day 0 of AZD1222 vaccination. Recombination joined TRBV5-1 with TRBJ2-1, and 10 junction bases match TRBD1. The receptor was isolated from an adult in good health. The sequenced DNA is TGCGCCAGCATGGGACAGGGGATGGCCAATGAGCAGTTCTTC. It translates as CASMGQGMANEQFF.